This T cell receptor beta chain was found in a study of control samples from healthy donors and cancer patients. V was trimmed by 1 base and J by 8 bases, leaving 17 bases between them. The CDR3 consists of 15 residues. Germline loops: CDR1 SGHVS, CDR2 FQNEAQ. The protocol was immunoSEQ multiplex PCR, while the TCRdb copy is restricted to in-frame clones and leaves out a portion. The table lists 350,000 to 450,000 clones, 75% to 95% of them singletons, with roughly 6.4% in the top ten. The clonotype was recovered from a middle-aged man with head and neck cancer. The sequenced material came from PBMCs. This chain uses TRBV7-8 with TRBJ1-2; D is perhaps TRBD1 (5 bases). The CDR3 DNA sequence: TGTGCCAGCAGCTTAGAGTCAGGGAATCTCAACGGCTACACCTTC. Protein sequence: CASSLESGNLNGYTF.